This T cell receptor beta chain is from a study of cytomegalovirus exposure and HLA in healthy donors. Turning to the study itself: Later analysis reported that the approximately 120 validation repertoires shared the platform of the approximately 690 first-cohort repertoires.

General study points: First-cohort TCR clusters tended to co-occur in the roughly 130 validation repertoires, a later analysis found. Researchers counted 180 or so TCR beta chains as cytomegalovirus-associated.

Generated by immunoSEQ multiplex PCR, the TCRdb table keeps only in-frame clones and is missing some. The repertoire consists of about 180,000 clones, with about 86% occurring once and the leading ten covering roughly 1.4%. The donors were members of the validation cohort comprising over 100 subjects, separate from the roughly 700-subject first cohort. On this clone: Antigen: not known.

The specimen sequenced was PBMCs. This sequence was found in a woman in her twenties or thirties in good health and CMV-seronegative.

The CDR3 spells CASSLGPQGPTSTDTQYF. As DNA, the CDR3 is TGTGCCAGCAGCTTAGGACCTCAGGGGCCGACTAGCACAGATACGCAGTATTTT. J is TRBJ2-3 and V is TRBV11-3; TRBD1 might be the D (6 bases). Between the trimmed V and J ends, which lost 1 base and 0 bases, there was a span of 17 bases. The CDR3 contains 18 residues. Germline assignment: CDR1 SGHNT and CDR2 YENEEA.